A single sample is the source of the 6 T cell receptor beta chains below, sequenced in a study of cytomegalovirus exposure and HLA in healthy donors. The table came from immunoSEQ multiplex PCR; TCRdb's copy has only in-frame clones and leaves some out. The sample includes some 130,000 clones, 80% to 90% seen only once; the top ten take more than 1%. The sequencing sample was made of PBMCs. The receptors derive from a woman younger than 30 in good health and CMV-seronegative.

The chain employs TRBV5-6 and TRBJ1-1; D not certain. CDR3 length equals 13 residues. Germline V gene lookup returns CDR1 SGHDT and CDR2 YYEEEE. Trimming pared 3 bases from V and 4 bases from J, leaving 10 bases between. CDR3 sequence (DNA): TGTGCCAGCAGCTCGGGGAGGTTCACTGAAGCTTTCTTT. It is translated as CASSSGRFTEAFF.

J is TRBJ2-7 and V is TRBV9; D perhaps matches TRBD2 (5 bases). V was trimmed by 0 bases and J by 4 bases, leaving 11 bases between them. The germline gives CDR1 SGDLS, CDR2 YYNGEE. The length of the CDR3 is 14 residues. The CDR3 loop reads CASSVGGLGYEQYF. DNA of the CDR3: TGTGCCAGCAGCGTAGGCGGGCTGGGGTACGAGCAGTACTTC.

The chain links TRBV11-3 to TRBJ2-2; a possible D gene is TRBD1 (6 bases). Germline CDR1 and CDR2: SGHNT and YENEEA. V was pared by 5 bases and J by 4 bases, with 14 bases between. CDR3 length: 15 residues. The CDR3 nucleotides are TGTGCCAGCAGCCCCGGCACAGGGTTCACCGGGGAGCTGTTTTTT. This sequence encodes CASSPGTGFTGELFF.

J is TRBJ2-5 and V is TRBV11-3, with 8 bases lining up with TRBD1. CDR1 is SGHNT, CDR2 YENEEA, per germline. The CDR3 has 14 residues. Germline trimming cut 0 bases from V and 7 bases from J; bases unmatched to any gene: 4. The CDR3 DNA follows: TGTGCCAGCAGCTTAGAGGTCGGGACAGGGACCCAGTACTTC. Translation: CASSLEVGTGTQYF. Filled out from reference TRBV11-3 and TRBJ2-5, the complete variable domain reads EAGVVQSPRYKIIEKKQPVAFWCNPISGHNTLYWYLQNLGQGPELLIRYENEEAVDDSQLPKDRFSAERLKGVDSTLKIQPAELGDSAVYLCASSLEVGTGTQYFGPGTRLLVL.

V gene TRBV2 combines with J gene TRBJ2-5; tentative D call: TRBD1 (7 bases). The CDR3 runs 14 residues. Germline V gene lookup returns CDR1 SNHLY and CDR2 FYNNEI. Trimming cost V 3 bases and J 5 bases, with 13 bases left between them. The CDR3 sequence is CASSERQGGETQYF. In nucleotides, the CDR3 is TGTGCCAGCAGTGAGAGGCAGGGGGGTGAGACCCAGTACTTC.

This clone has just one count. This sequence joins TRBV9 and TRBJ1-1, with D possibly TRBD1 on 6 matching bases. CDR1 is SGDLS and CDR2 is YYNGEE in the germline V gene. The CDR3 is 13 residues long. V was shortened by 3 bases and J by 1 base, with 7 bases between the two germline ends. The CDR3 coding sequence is TGTGCCAGCAGCGCGGGACAGAACACTGAAGCTTTCTTT. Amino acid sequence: CASSAGQNTEAFF.